What follows are 32 T cell receptor beta chains derived from one specimen sequenced in a study of shared clonotypes between healthy human individuals. The table came from immunoSEQ multiplex PCR; TCRdb's copy has only in-frame clones and leaves some out. Here the sample spans some 360,000 clones, around 79% being singletons. The sample taken for sequencing was memory CD4+ T cells sorted from blood. Documented subset: CD45RA-negative fraction. The receptors shown here come from a man aged 25-40 years in good health.

This clone was observed once. The chain employs TRBV28 and TRBJ2-1, with D tentatively TRBD2 (6 bases). Germline lookup yields CDR1 MDHEN and CDR2 SYDVKM. This CDR3 is built from 13 residues. V shed 6 bases and J shed 6 bases, with 12 bases lying between them. The CDR3 nucleotides read TGTGCCAGCAGAGGTGCGGGACCCAATGAGCAGTTCTTC. Its protein product is CASRGAGPNEQFF.

The chain is built from TRBV6-1 and TRBJ2-5; 8 bases line up with TRBD1. V shed 3 bases, J shed 7 bases, and the junction held 13 bases outside the gene matches. The CDR3 extends over 16 amino acids. Germline V gene sequence: CDR1 MNHNS, CDR2 SASEGT. The CDR3 DNA follows: TGTGCCAGCAGTGACAGAGTACAGGGGGAGGTGGGGACCCAGTACTTC. Translated: CASSDRVQGEVGTQYF.

CDR3 residues: CASSVRVGQDTDTQYF. CDR3 DNA sequence: TGTGCCAGCAGCGTACGCGTGGGACAGGACACAGATACGCAGTATTTT. The chain has TRBV9 and TRBJ2-3, with 8 bases matching TRBD1. V dropped 1 base and J dropped 2; count of bases not matched to a gene: 6. Germline CDR1 reads SGDLS; CDR2 reads YYNGEE. The CDR3 loop spans 16 amino acids.

The chain joins TRBV30 to TRBJ2-7, with 12 bases aligning to TRBD1. CDR1 and CDR2 from the germline V gene are GTSNPN and SVGIG (reference sequence). V lost 0 bases and J lost 6; bases outside the gene matches: 6. There are 15 residues in the CDR3. The DNA of the CDR3 is TGTGCCTGGAGTGTCCCCGGGACAGGGGGCTTCGAGCAGTACTTC. Translated: CAWSVPGTGGFEQYF.

The rearrangement joins TRBV29-1 to TRBJ1-2; 7 bases align to TRBD1. V lost 8 bases and J lost 4; bases outside the gene matches: 10. In germline, CDR1 is SQVTM, CDR2 ANQGSEA. This CDR3 has 13 amino acids. CDR3 sequence reads: CSLTPPGGYGYTF. The CDR3 DNA sequence: TGCAGCTTAACTCCTCCAGGGGGCTATGGCTACACCTTC.

This clone was seen more than once but under ten times. The V call is TRBV27, the J call TRBJ2-7; 9 nucleotides match TRBD1. The CDR3 loop spans 14 amino acids. Trimming cost V 5 bases and J 6 bases; bases outside gene matches: 8. Germline loops: CDR1 MNHEY, CDR2 SMNVEV (reference sequence). The CDR3 is CASSTRTGATEQYF. The DNA of the CDR3 is TGTGCCAGCAGTACTCGGACAGGGGCGACCGAGCAGTACTTC.

This sequence joins TRBV10-3 and TRBJ2-2; 7 positions match TRBD2. In germline, CDR1 is ENHRY, CDR2 SYGVKD. The CDR3 loop spans 17 amino acids. V trimming: 8 bases; J trimming: 4 bases; junction bases outside the gene matches: 16. The CDR3 DNA reads TGTGCCATCTCCCCTAGCGGCCCCAATCCACTCACCGGGGAGCTGTTTTTT. This translates into CAISPSGPNPLTGELFF.

This clone occurred a few times. For the CDR3, the DNA is TGTGCCAGCACCAAATCTGGGGAGACCCAGTACTTC. Protein: CASTKSGETQYF. The chain employs TRBV6-6 and TRBJ2-5; no clear D. Germline V gene sequence: CDR1 MNHNY, CDR2 SVGAGI (reference sequence). The CDR3 is 12 amino acids. Deletions cut 7 bases from V and 5 bases from J, with 11 bases between.

In DNA form, the CDR3 reads TGTGCCAGCACTCAGGGGTCGGATACGCAGTATTTT. Protein product: CASTQGSDTQYF. The rearrangement uses TRBV2 and TRBJ2-3; tentative D call: TRBD1 (6 bases). The CDR3 sequence is 12 residues long. V lost 7 bases, J lost 6 bases, and 11 bases lay in between. Germline V gene sequence: CDR1 SNHLY, CDR2 FYNNEI.

This clone was observed many times. The rearrangement joins TRBV2 to TRBJ2-7; D unclear. The germline V gene encodes CDR1 SNHLY and CDR2 FYNNEI. V was pared by 4 bases and J by 7 bases, with 14 bases between. The CDR3 consists of 13 residues. The CDR3 coding sequence is TGTGCCAGCAGTGGGCAAACGGTCGAAGAGCAGTACTTC. This encodes CASSGQTVEEQYF.

This clone was seen more than once but under ten times. The chain uses TRBV6-1 and TRBJ2-3, with D unresolved. CDR1 is MNHNS and CDR2 is SASEGT in the germline V gene. V lost 2 bases to trimming and J lost 1 base, with 13 bases between them. This CDR3 is 16 amino acids long. The CDR3 DNA reads as TGTGCCAGCAGTGAACACACCGCAGTTCGCACAGATACGCAGTATTTT. This gives the protein CASSEHTAVRTDTQYF.

This clone has a handful of counts. V usage is TRBV7-2 and J usage is TRBJ2-1; a possible D gene is TRBD2 (6 bases). V lost 7 bases, J lost 1 base, and 14 bases lay in between. The CDR3 has 15 amino acids. Per germline, CDR1 SGHTA and CDR2 FQGNSA. As DNA, the CDR3 is TGTGCCAGCATACTAGCTGACGTTTCCTACAATGAGCAGTTCTTC. This codes for CASILADVSYNEQFF.

V gene TRBV28 combines with J gene TRBJ1-2; TRBD1 agrees at 7 bases. Germline CDR1 reads MDHEN; CDR2 reads SYDVKM. The CDR3 length is 14 residues. The V and J ends lost 7 bases and 8 bases, in that order; junction bases with no gene match: 13. CDR3 sequence: CASTLNRGSFGYTF. The CDR3, as DNA: TGTGCCAGCACCTTAAACAGGGGATCCTTCGGCTACACCTTC.

The V gene is TRBV18, the J gene TRBJ1-3; D is unclear. This CDR3 has 15 amino acids. The germline CDR1 and CDR2 sequences are KGHSH and LQKENI. V was cut by 2 bases and J by 0 bases, with 8 bases left in between. The CDR3 coding sequence is TGTGCCAGCTCACCAGAGGCAGGCTCTGGAAACACCATATATTTT. It encodes CASSPEAGSGNTIYF.

The rearrangement links TRBV6-4 to TRBJ2-6; 7 bases align to TRBD2. Germline trimming cut 4 bases from V and 0 bases from J; bases unmatched to any gene: 0. CDR1 and CDR2 from the germline V gene are MRHNA and SNTAGT. This CDR3 spans 15 amino acids. The CDR3 DNA sequence: TGTGCCAGCAGTGCTAGCGGCTCTGGGGCCAACGTCCTGACTTTC. Amino acids: CASSASGSGANVLTF.

CDR3 region: CASSLGRLASADTQYF. The CDR3 DNA reads TGTGCCAGCAGCTTAGGTCGGCTAGCTTCGGCAGATACGCAGTATTTT. The chain uses TRBV7-2 and TRBJ2-3; weak D call: TRBD2 (5 bases). The germline V and J ends were trimmed by 1 base and 4 bases, with 15 bases remaining between them. The CDR3 has 16 residues. Germline assignment: CDR1 SGHTA and CDR2 FQGNSA.

The chain's CDR3 is CASSRQLAFGTDTQYF. The CDR3 bases are TGTGCCAGCAGCCGCCAACTAGCGTTCGGCACAGATACGCAGTATTTT. This sequence joins TRBV5-5 and TRBJ2-3; 7 nucleotides align to TRBD2. CDR1 and CDR2 from the germline V gene are SGHKS and YYEKEE (reference sequence). The CDR3 covers 16 residues. V shed 4 bases, J shed 1 base, and the junction held 9 bases outside the gene matches.

This clone was seen a single time. The chain links TRBV2 to TRBJ2-1, with 8 nucleotides matching TRBD2. The CDR3 runs 14 residues. Germline CDR1 is SNHLY and CDR2 is FYNNEI. With V trimmed by 3 bases and J by 6 bases, 4 bases remained unmatched. CDR3 region: CASSEIGTSNEQFF. The DNA of the CDR3 is TGTGCCAGCAGTGAGATCGGGACTAGCAATGAGCAGTTCTTC.

This sequence joins TRBV10-3 and TRBJ1-2, with D possibly matching TRBD1 (5 bases). V lost 3 bases, J lost 5 bases, and 13 bases lay in between. Germline-derived CDR1 and CDR2 are ENHRY and SYGVKD. The CDR3 runs to 14 residues. This chain's CDR3 is CAISDRGVEYGYTF. The CDR3 DNA reads TGTGCCATCAGTGACCGGGGGGTCGAGTATGGCTACACCTTC.

This chain uses TRBV4-1 with TRBJ1-4; 7 nucleotides agree with TRBD1. V shed 5 bases and J 4 bases; nucleotides not matched to a gene: 7. The CDR3 length is 15 residues. From germline, CDR1 is MGHRA and CDR2 YSYEKL. The CDR3 coding sequence is TGCGCCAGCAGCTCCCCGGGACAGATTAATGAAAAACTGTTTTTT. As protein: CASSSPGQINEKLFF.

J is TRBJ2-5 and V is TRBV11-2; 7 bases match TRBD1. J was trimmed by 5 bases and V by 5 bases; bases with no gene match: 8. The CDR3 spans 14 residues. Looked up from germline, CDR1 is SGHAT and CDR2 is FQNNGV. The DNA of the CDR3 is TGTGCCAGCAGCGTAGGGGGACAGAGTGAGACCCAGTACTTC. Residues: CASSVGGQSETQYF.

The chain combines TRBV16 with TRBJ2-3; TRBD2 aligns across 8 bases. CDR3 length: 13 residues. Trimming at V came to 6 bases and at J to 9 bases, leaving 8 bases not matched to a gene. The germline gives CDR1 KGHSY, CDR2 FQNENV. The CDR3 DNA reads as TGTGCCAGCAGTCTCACTCGGGAGGGCACGCAGTATTTT. This encodes CASSLTREGTQYF.

The CDR3: CATSRGGQADTQYF. CDR3 nucleotides: TGTGCCACCAGCAGAGGGGGACAGGCAGATACGCAGTATTTT. The V gene is TRBV15, the J gene TRBJ2-3, with TRBD1 identical over 8 bases. Per the germline V gene, CDR1 is LNHNV and CDR2 is YYDKDF (reference sequence). Germline trimming cut 1 base from V and 4 bases from J; bases unmatched to any gene: 1. The CDR3 has 14 residues.

The V and J genes are TRBV7-9 and TRBJ2-2, with D perhaps TRBD1 (6 bases). Deletions cut 1 base from V and 1 base from J, with 13 bases between. This CDR3 has 17 amino acids. Germline V gene sequence: CDR1 SEHNR, CDR2 FQNEAQ (reference sequence). CDR3 protein: CASSLVPGHKNTGELFF. The CDR3 DNA reads TGTGCCAGCAGCTTAGTACCGGGACATAAGAACACCGGGGAGCTGTTTTTT.

The rearrangement links TRBV29-1 to TRBJ2-5; TRBD2 matches at 8 bases. Per the germline V gene, CDR1 is SQVTM and CDR2 is ANQGSEA. With 7 bases clipped from V and 1 base from J, the junction kept 8 bases outside the gene matches. The CDR3 has 14 residues. The CDR3 bases are TGCAGCGCCCCCCCGGGAGGGACCCAAGAGACCCAGTACTTC. This gives the protein CSAPPGGTQETQYF.

The chain uses TRBV18 and TRBJ1-2; 9 positions match TRBD1. The ends lost 2 bases at V and 4 bases at J; junction bases unmatched: 5. The CDR3 is 15 amino acids. Germline V gene data show CDR1 as KGHSH and CDR2 as LQKENI. DNA of the CDR3: TGTGCCAGCTCACCAAGACAGGGGGACCTCTATGGCTACACCTTC. Encoded protein: CASSPRQGDLYGYTF. The full variable domain, rest sourced from reference TRBV18 and TRBJ1-2, is NAGVMQNPRHLVRRRGQEARLRCSPMKGHSHVYWYRQLPEEGLKFMVYLQKENIIDESGMPKERFSAEFPKEGPSILRIQQVVRGDSAAYFCASSPRQGDLYGYTFGSGTRLTVV.

The table lists this clone with a few counts. The genes are TRBV5-1 and TRBJ2-7; D might be TRBD1 (6 bases). Germline V CDR1 and CDR2: SGHRS, YFSETQ. The germline V and J ends were trimmed by 4 bases and 3 bases, with 17 bases remaining between them. The CDR3 consists of 15 residues. CDR3 DNA: TGCGCCAGCAGCCCCAGCTACGGACAGATCTACGAGCAGTACTTC. Protein product: CASSPSYGQIYEQYF. Drawing the rest from reference TRBV5-1 and TRBJ2-7, the complete variable domain is KAGVTQTPRYLIKTRGQQVTLSCSPISGHRSVSWYQQTPGQGLQFLFEYFSETQRNKGNFPGRFSGRQFSNSRSEMNVSTLELGDSALYLCASSPSYGQIYEQYFGPGTRLTVT.

This clone appeared many times. CDR3 in DNA: TGCGCCAGCAGCCAAGCGTCCAGGGCTGGAAACACCATATATTTT. Translating it yields CASSQASRAGNTIYF. The chain couples TRBV4-1 to TRBJ1-3; D is perhaps TRBD1 (5 bases). Trimming cost V 1 base and J 2 bases, with 9 bases left between them. The CDR3 length is 15 residues. CDR1 is MGHRA and CDR2 is YSYEKL in the germline V gene.

This clone turned up a few times. V gene TRBV2 combines with J gene TRBJ1-3; D gene uncertain. The V and J ends lost 7 bases and 0 bases respectively, with 13 bases between them. The CDR3 is 15 residues long. Per germline, CDR1 SNHLY and CDR2 FYNNEI. CDR3 loop: CASNPRTDSGNTIYF. CDR3 bases: TGTGCCAGCAATCCCAGGACGGACTCTGGAAACACCATATATTTT. The full variable domain, its missing parts supplied by reference TRBV2 and TRBJ1-3, is EPEVTQTPSHQVTQMGQEVILRCVPISNHLYFYWYRQILGQKVEFLVSFYNNEISEKSEIFDDQFSVERPDGSNFTLKIRSTKLEDSAMYFCASNPRTDSGNTIYFGEGSWLTVV.

This sequence joins TRBV10-1 and TRBJ2-5; D remains unclear. The CDR3 totals 12 residues. Trimming shortened V by 4 bases and J by 5 bases, and 8 bases separated the two germline ends. Germline loops: CDR1 WNHNN, CDR2 SYGVQD (reference sequence). The CDR3: CASSAADETQYF. The DNA of the CDR3 is TGCGCCAGCAGTGCCGCGGACGAGACCCAGTACTTC.

This clone was detected only once. The genes are TRBV7-9 and TRBJ2-3; TRBD1 matches at 12 bases. V lost 4 bases and J lost 5; bases outside the gene matches: 7. The CDR3 has 16 amino acids. Germline CDR1 SEHNR, CDR2 FQNEAQ (reference sequence). CDR3 DNA: TGTGCCAGCAGCTACGGGGACAGGGGGCTACAAGATACGCAGTATTTT. Translation gives CASSYGDRGLQDTQYF.

The J gene is TRBJ2-7, the V gene TRBV6-1, with 11 nucleotides matching TRBD1. Germline assignment: CDR1 MNHNS and CDR2 SASEGT. This CDR3 contains 15 residues. V was clipped by 2 bases and J by 7 bases; unmatched bases: 7. In nucleotides, the CDR3 is TGTGCCAGCAGTGAATCCGGACAGGGGGCGGGGGAGCAGTACTTC. It codes for CASSESGQGAGEQYF.